Listed here are 14 T cell receptor beta chains from one sample, sequenced in a study of blood T cell repertoires in COVID-19. Using immunoSEQ multiplex PCR, the repertoire was profiled, and TCRdb retains in-frame clones only, with some absent. The sample has 260,000 or so clones; roughly 88% are singletons. Sequences were obtained from peripheral blood. The receptors here all came from a human donor in a cohort sampled during active COVID-19.

The chain uses TRBV5-1 and TRBJ2-1; TRBD2 aligns across 8 bases. CDR1 is SGHRS and CDR2 is YFSETQ in the germline V gene. The CDR3 is made up of 15 amino acids. Germline trimming cut 5 bases from V and 6 bases from J; bases unmatched to any gene: 10. The CDR3 sequence is CASRFQTSGSNEQFF. The CDR3 DNA is TGCGCCAGCAGATTTCAAACTAGCGGATCCAATGAGCAGTTCTTC. Variable domain in full (rest from reference TRBV5-1 and TRBJ2-1): KAGVTQTPRYLIKTRGQQVTLSCSPISGHRSVSWYQQTPGQGLQFLFEYFSETQRNKGNFPGRFSGRQFSNSRSEMNVSTLELGDSALYLCASRFQTSGSNEQFFGPGTRLTVL.

V and J are TRBV7-8 and TRBJ1-3, with D tentatively TRBD1 (6 bases). Germline CDR1 is SGHVS and CDR2 is FQNEAQ. The CDR3 has 14 residues. Trimming pared 5 bases from V and 7 bases from J, leaving 15 bases between. This CDR3 reads CASSPTGSGNTIYF. In DNA, the CDR3 is TGTGCCAGCAGCCCCACAGGGTCCGGGAACACCATATATTTT.

This clone showed up just once. The chain employs TRBV5-3 and TRBJ1-5, with 10 bases aligning to TRBD1. TRBV5-3 counts as an open reading frame of uncertain function. The V and J ends lost 4 bases and 5 bases, in that order; junction bases with no gene match: 12. CDR3 length: 17 amino acids. CDR3 sequence (DNA): TGTGCCAGAAGCCATCTCGGAGGGACAGGGGTACATCAGCCCCAGCATTTT. Residues: CARSHLGGTGVHQPQHF.

This rearrangement joins TRBV4-3 to TRBJ1-3; no clear D. Looked up from germline, CDR1 is LGHNA and CDR2 is YSLEER. This CDR3 has 15 amino acids. V was pared by 4 bases and J by 0 bases, with 10 bases between. The CDR3 nucleotides read TGCGCCAGCAGCCCCAGGCCAGACTCTGGAAACACCATATATTTT. This codes for CASSPRPDSGNTIYF.

The V gene is TRBV4-1, the J gene TRBJ1-2; unclear D gene. The germline CDR1 and CDR2 sequences are MGHRA and YSYEKL. The CDR3 totals 15 residues. V lost 0 bases and J 3 bases, leaving 11 bases between the germline ends. The CDR3 nucleotides read TGCGCCAGCAGCCAAGAGGGCTCCATTCACTATGGCTACACCTTC. Translated, it gives CASSQEGSIHYGYTF.

The chain recombines TRBV4-1 with TRBJ1-2, with TRBD1 matching over 7 bases. Germline V lookup: CDR1 MGHRA, CDR2 YSYEKL. After removal of 4 bases from V and 3 bases from J, the junction contained 8 bases not matched to a gene. This CDR3 comprises 15 residues. The CDR3 region is CASSPSTGVDYGYTF. In DNA, the CDR3 is TGCGCCAGCAGCCCTAGTACAGGGGTGGACTATGGCTACACCTTC.

The genes are TRBV3-1 (or the pseudogene TRBV3-2) and TRBJ1-2; D is unresolved. V lost 1 base and J 0 bases, leaving 9 bases between the germline ends. The CDR3 has 15 residues. Germline V CDR1 and CDR2: LGHDT, YNNKEL (reference sequence). The CDR3 DNA sequence: TGTGCCAGCAGCCAAGCGCAGACTACTAACTATGGCTACACCTTC. This encodes CASSQAQTTNYGYTF.

The CDR3 loop is CASSPRAAGGLNTQYF. The CDR3 region has the DNA TGTGCCAGCAGTCCCAGGGCCGCGGGAGGATTAAATACGCAGTATTTT. V is TRBV27 and J is TRBJ2-3; 8 bases match TRBD2. The CDR3 has 16 amino acids. Per the germline V gene, CDR1 is MNHEY and CDR2 is SMNVEV (reference sequence). The junction had 14 bases not matched to a gene; V was cut back by 5 bases and J by 7 bases.

The gene calls are TRBV27 and TRBJ1-6; 9 nucleotides align to TRBD1. The CDR3 length is 14 residues. Germline assignment: CDR1 MNHEY and CDR2 SMNVEV (reference sequence). V shed 6 bases, J shed 9 bases, and the junction held 6 bases outside the gene matches. In DNA form, the CDR3 reads TGTGCCAGCAGAACGACAGGGGGTATTTCACCCCTCCACTTT. Residues: CASRTTGGISPLHF.

The chain uses TRBV10-3 and TRBJ2-3; no clear D. This CDR3 is built from 17 residues. Trimming removed 0 bases from V and 0 bases from J, with 13 bases in between. Germline CDR1 reads ENHRY; CDR2 reads SYGVKD. The CDR3 loop reads CAISESPETASTDTQYF. The CDR3 DNA reads TGTGCCATCAGTGAGTCCCCGGAGACCGCTAGCACAGATACGCAGTATTTT.

The chain uses TRBV24-1 and TRBJ2-4; 8 bases agree with TRBD1. The CDR3 covers 14 residues. The V gene end was trimmed by 5 bases and the J gene end by 8 bases; junction bases not matched to a gene: 7. From germline, CDR1 is KGHDR and CDR2 SFDVKD. CDR3 region: CATSGTDRGDIQYF. CDR3 coding DNA: TGTGCCACCAGTGGTACAGACAGGGGCGACATTCAGTACTTC.

This clone was counted once. The chain combines TRBV3-1 (or the pseudogene TRBV3-2) with TRBJ2-2; D is undetermined. The CDR3 contains 13 residues. The germline V gene has CDR1 LGHDT and CDR2 YNNKEL (reference sequence). V lost 4 bases, J lost 8 bases, and 11 bases lay in between. The CDR3 spells CASSPQSVGELFF. The DNA of the CDR3 is TGTGCCAGCAGCCCCCAGTCTGTGGGGGAGCTGTTTTTT.

This chain joins TRBV4-2 and TRBJ2-7; 8 positions match TRBD2. The CDR3 extends over 15 amino acids. Germline CDR1 LGHNA, CDR2 YNFKEQ. The V and J ends lost 4 bases and 4 bases, in that order; junction bases with no gene match: 9. Written as DNA, the CDR3 is TGTGCCAGCAGCCTCCTGGCCCAGCGGGAGTACGAGCAGTACTTC. Its translation is CASSLLAQREYEQYF.

V gene TRBV11-2 combines with J gene TRBJ2-7, with 8 positions matching TRBD2. Germline V gene lookup returns CDR1 SGHAT and CDR2 FQNNGV. The CDR3 length is 15 residues. V gave up 3 bases and J gave up 3 bases; unmatched junction bases: 7. The CDR3 DNA is TGTGCCAGCAGCTTTCGAACTACTAGCGGCTACGAGCAGTACTTC. Protein sequence: CASSFRTTSGYEQYF.